A selection of T cell receptor beta chains follows, all from one sample in a study of T cell responses to AZD1222 COVID-19 vaccine. TCRdb's copy holds only in-frame clones and misses some; the assay was immunoSEQ multiplex PCR. The repertoire holds 70,000 to 90,000 clones, 80% to 90% seen once, with over 10% in the top ten. Material: peripheral blood, obtained 28 days after the second AZD1222 dose. All receptors come from an adult who received the AZD1222 COVID-19 vaccine. Each CDR3 is given with its conserved first and last residue. The D gene is left open where the match is weak. The size of a clone is reported for some rows only, either as once, few or many, or as a class for expanded clones.

J: TRBJ2-2; size: -; V: TRBV19; D: -; CDR3: CASSGSGYRTGELFF; DNA: TGTGCCAGTAGTGGGTCAGGGTATCGCACCGGGGAGCTGTTTTTT
J: TRBJ1-2; size: -; V: TRBV28; D: TRBD1; CDR3: CASSPGTVNYGYTF; DNA: TGTGCCAGCAGTCCGGGGACAGTAAACTATGGCTACACCTTC
J: TRBJ1-2; size: few; V: TRBV12-3/TRBV12-4; D: -; CDR3: CASSLVGSYTF; DNA: TGTGCCAGCAGTTTAGTGGGGAGCTACACCTTC
J: TRBJ2-3; size: once; V: TRBV29-1; D: TRBD2; CDR3: CSVASGRADTQYF; DNA: TGCAGCGTCGCTAGCGGGAGGGCAGATACGCAGTATTTT
J: TRBJ2-7; size: few; V: TRBV16; D: -; CDR3: CASSQMGARTGEQYF; DNA: TGTGCCAGCAGCCAAATGGGGGCGCGAACCGGGGAGCAGTACTTC
J: TRBJ1-2; size: few; V: TRBV9; D: -; CDR3: CASSVASVGYGYTF; DNA: TGTGCCAGCAGCGTAGCGAGCGTTGGCTATGGCTACACCTTC
J: TRBJ1-1; size: -; V: TRBV19; D: TRBD1; CDR3: CASTRDRDRTEAFF; DNA: TGTGCCAGTACCCGGGACAGGGACCGTACTGAAGCTTTCTTT
J: TRBJ1-1; size: -; V: TRBV4-2; D: -; CDR3: CASSQDARGNTEAFF; DNA: TGTGCCAGCAGCCAAGATGCCAGGGGGAACACTGAAGCTTTCTTT
J: TRBJ2-1; size: few; V: TRBV3-1/TRBV3-2; D: -; CDR3: CASSLVNEQFF; DNA: TGTGCCAGCAGCCTAGTGAATGAGCAGTTCTTC
J: TRBJ1-5; size: -; V: TRBV7-8; D: -; CDR3: CASSRGSNQPQHF; DNA: TGTGCCAGCAGTAGGGGGTCCAATCAGCCCCAGCATTTT
J: TRBJ2-1; size: -; V: TRBV25-1; D: TRBD1; CDR3: CASSEIRDRGNEQFF; DNA: TGTGCCAGCAGTGAGATCCGGGACAGGGGGAATGAGCAGTTCTTC
J: TRBJ1-6; size: -; V: TRBV25-1; D: -; CDR3: CASSVQDNSPLHF; DNA: TGTGCCAGCAGTGTACAGGATAATTCACCCCTCCACTTT
J: TRBJ1-2; size: -; V: TRBV6-5; D: -; CDR3: CASAGGGSRGYTF; DNA: TGTGCCAGCGCTGGCGGGGGCTCGCGAGGCTACACCTTC
J: TRBJ1-3; size: -; V: TRBV5-1; D: -; CDR3: CASRLESTTGNTIYF; DNA: TGCGCCAGCAGATTGGAAAGTACAACTGGAAACACCATATATTTT
J: TRBJ1-1; size: -; V: TRBV19; D: -; CDR3: CASSVQGRGTEAFF; DNA: TGTGCCAGTAGTGTACAGGGCCGGGGCACTGAAGCTTTCTTT
J: TRBJ1-1; size: -; V: TRBV15; D: -; CDR3: CATSRPDMNTEAFF; DNA: TGTGCCACCAGCAGACCCGACATGAACACTGAAGCTTTCTTT
J: TRBJ2-3; size: -; V: TRBV11-3; D: -; CDR3: CASRPRVRDSSTDTQYF; DNA: TGTGCCAGCAGGCCCAGGGTCCGGGACTCTAGCACAGATACGCAGTATTTT
J: TRBJ1-2; size: -; V: TRBV29-1; D: TRBD1; CDR3: CSASGTGGHNYGYTF; DNA: TGCAGCGCATCCGGGACAGGGGGTCATAACTATGGCTACACCTTC
J: TRBJ2-7; size: many; V: TRBV29-1; D: -; CDR3: CSVELTGEGYEQYF; DNA: TGCAGCGTTGAATTGACAGGGGAGGGCTACGAGCAGTACTTC
J: TRBJ1-4; size: -; V: TRBV7-2; D: -; CDR3: CASSLAGWGRNEKLFF; DNA: TGTGCCAGCAGCTTAGCGGGTTGGGGAAGGAATGAAAAACTGTTTTTT